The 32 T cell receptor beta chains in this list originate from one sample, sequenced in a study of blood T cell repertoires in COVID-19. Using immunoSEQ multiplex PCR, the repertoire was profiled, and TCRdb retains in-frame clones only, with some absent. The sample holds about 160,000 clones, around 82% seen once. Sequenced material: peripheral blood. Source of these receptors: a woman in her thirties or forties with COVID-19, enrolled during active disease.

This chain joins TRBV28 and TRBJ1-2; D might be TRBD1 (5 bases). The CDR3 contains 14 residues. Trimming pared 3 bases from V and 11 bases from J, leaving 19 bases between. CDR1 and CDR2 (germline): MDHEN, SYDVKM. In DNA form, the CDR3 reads TGTGCCAGCAGTTTGGGCGTCAGGGCCGGGAGTTACACCTTC. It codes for CASSLGVRAGSYTF.

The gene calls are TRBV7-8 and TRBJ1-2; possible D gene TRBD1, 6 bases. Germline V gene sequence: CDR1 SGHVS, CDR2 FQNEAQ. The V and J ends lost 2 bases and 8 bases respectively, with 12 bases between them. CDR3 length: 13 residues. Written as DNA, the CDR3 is TGTGCCAGCAGCTTAAAACAGGGTTACGGCTACACCTTC. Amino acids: CASSLKQGYGYTF.

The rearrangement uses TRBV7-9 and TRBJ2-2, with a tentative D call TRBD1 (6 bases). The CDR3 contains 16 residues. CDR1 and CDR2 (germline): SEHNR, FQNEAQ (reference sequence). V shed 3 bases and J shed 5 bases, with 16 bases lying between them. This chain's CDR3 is CASSFGGQGLTGELFF. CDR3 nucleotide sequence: TGTGCCAGCAGCTTTGGTGGGCAGGGGCTAACCGGGGAGCTGTTTTTT.

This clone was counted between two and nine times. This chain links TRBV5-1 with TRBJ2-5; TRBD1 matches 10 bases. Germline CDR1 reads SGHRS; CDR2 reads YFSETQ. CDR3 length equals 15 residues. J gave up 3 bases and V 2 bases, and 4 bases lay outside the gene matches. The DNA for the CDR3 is TGCGCCAGCAGCTTATGGACAGGGGGGGAAGAGACCCAGTACTTC. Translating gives CASSLWTGGEETQYF.

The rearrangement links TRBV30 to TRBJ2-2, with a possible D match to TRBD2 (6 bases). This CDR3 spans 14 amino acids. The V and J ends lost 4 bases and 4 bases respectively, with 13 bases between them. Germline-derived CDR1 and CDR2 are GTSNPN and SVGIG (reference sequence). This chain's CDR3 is CAWKSERVTGELFF. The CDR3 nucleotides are TGTGCCTGGAAATCGGAGCGGGTCACCGGGGAGCTGTTTTTT.

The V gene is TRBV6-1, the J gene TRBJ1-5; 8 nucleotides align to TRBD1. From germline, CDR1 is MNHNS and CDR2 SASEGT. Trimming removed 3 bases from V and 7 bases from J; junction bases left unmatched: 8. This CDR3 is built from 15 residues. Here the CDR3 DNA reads TGTGCCAGCAGTGATATGTCAGGGGGCAGCCAGCCCCAGCATTTT. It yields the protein CASSDMSGGSQPQHF.

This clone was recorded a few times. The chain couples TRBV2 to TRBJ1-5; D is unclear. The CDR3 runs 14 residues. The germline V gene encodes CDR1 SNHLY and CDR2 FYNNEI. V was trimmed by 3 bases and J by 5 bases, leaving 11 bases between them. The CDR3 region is CASSDTTPYQPQHF. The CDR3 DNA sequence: TGTGCCAGCAGTGACACTACGCCCTATCAGCCCCAGCATTTT. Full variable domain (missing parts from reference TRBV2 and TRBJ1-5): EPEVTQTPSHQVTQMGQEVILRCVPISNHLYFYWYRQILGQKVEFLVSFYNNEISEKSEIFDDQFSVERPDGSNFTLKIRSTKLEDSAMYFCASSDTTPYQPQHFGDGTRLSIL.

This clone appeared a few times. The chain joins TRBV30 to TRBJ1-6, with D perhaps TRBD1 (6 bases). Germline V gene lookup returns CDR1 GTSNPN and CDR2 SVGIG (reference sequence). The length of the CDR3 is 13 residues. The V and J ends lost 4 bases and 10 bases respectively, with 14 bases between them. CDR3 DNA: TGTGCCTGGAACAGGGCGGCGGGCTCACCCCTCCACTTT. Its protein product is CAWNRAAGSPLHF.

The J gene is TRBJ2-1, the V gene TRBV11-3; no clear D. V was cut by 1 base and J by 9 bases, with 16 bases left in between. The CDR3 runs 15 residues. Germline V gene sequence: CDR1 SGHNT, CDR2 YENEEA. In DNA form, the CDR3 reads TGTGCCAGCAGCTTAGTCGGGTCTCCAAGGAGTGAGCAGTTCTTC. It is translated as CASSLVGSPRSEQFF.

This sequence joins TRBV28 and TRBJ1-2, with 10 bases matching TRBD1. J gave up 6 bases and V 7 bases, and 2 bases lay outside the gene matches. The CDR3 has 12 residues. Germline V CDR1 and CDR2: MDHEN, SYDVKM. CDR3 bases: TGTGCCAGCAAGACAGGGGGCGATGGCTACACCTTC. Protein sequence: CASKTGGDGYTF.

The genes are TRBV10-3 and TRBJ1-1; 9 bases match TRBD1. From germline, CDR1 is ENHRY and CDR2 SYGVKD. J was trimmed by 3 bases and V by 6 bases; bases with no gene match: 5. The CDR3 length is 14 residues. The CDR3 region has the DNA TGTGCCATCAGACAGGGGGCGGGAGACACTGAAGCTTTCTTT. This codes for CAIRQGAGDTEAFF.

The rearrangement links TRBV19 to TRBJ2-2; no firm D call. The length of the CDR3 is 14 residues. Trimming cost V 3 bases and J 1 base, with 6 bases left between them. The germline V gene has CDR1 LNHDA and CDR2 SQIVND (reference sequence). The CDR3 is CASSIDMNTGELFF. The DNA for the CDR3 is TGTGCCAGTAGTATTGACATGAACACCGGGGAGCTGTTTTTT.

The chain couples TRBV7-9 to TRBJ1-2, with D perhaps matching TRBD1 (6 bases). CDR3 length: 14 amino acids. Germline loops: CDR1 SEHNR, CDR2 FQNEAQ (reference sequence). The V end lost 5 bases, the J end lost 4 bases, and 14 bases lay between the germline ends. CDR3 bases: TGTGCCAGCAGCAGACAGGAAAGCAGCTATGGCTACACCTTC. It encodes CASSRQESSYGYTF.

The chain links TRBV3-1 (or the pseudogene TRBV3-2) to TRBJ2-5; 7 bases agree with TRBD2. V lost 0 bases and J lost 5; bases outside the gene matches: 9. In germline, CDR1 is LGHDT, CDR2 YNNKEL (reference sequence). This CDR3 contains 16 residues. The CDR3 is CASSQDWLMGGETQYF. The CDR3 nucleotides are TGTGCCAGCAGCCAAGATTGGCTCATGGGAGGGGAGACCCAGTACTTC.

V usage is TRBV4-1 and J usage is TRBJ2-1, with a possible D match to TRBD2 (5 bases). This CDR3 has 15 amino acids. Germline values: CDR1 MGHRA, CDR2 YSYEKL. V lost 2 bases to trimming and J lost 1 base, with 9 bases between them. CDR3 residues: CASSQRGFSYNEQFF. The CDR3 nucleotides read TGCGCCAGCAGCCAACGAGGGTTTTCCTACAATGAGCAGTTCTTC.

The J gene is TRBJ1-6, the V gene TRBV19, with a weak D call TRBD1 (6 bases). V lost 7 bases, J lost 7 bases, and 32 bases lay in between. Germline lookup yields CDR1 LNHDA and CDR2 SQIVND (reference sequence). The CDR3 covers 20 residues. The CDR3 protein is CASKNSGGSGSGRRNSPLHF. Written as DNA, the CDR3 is TGTGCCAGTAAGAATTCGGGGGGCAGCGGCAGTGGTCGGAGGAATTCACCCCTCCACTTT.

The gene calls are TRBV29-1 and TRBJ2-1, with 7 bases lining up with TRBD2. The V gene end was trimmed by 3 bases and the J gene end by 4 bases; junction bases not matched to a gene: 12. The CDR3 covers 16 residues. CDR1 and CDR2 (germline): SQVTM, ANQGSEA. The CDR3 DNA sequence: TGCAGCGTTGAGACTTGGCGGGAGCCCCTGTACAATGAGCAGTTCTTC. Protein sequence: CSVETWREPLYNEQFF.

In DNA, the CDR3 is TGTGCCAGCAGTTTACGACAGACGACCGGGGAGCTGTTTTTT. This sequence encodes CASSLRQTTGELFF. V usage is TRBV28 and J usage is TRBJ2-2; weak D call: TRBD1 (5 bases). Germline loops: CDR1 MDHEN, CDR2 SYDVKM. The V and J ends lost 2 bases and 5 bases respectively, with 9 bases between them. The length of the CDR3 is 14 residues. The variable domain in full, with the rest retrieved from reference TRBV28 and TRBJ2-2, is DVKVTQSSRYLVKRTGEKVFLECVQDMDHENMFWYRQDPGLGLRLIYFSYDVKMKEKGDIPEGYSVSREKKERFSLILESASTNQTSMYLCASSLRQTTGELFFGEGSRLTVL.

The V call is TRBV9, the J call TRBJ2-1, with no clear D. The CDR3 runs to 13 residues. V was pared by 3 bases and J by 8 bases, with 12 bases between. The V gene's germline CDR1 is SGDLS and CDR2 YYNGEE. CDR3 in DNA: TGTGCCAGCAGCGCCCGCCTAGAGGATGAGCAGTTCTTC. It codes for CASSARLEDEQFF.

DNA of the CDR3: TGTGCCAGTAGTATGGGGAGGATGAACACTGAAGCTTTCTTT. This encodes CASSMGRMNTEAFF. The J gene is TRBJ1-1, the V gene TRBV19; no definite D call. The V gene's germline CDR1 is LNHDA and CDR2 SQIVND (reference sequence). V dropped 3 bases and J dropped 0 bases, with 8 bases sitting between them. There are 14 residues in the CDR3.

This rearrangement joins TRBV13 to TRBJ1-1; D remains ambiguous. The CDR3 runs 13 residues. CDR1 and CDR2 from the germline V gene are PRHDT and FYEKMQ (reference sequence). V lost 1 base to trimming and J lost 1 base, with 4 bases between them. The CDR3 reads CASSLDRNTEAFF. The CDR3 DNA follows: TGTGCCAGCAGCTTAGACAGGAACACTGAAGCTTTCTTT.

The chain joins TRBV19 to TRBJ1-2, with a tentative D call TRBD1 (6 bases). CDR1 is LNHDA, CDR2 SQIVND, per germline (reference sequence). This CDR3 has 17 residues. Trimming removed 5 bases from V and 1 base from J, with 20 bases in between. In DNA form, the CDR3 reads TGTGCCAGTAGTTCACAGGGCCGCGAGGACGGTAACTATGGCTACACCTTC. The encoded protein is CASSSQGREDGNYGYTF.

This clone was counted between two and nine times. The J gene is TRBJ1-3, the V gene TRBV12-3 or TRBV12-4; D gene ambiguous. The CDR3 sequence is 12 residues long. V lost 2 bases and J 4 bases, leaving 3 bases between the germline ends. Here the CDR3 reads CASSLLGNTIYF. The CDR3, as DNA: TGTGCCAGCAGTTTATTAGGAAACACCATATATTTT.

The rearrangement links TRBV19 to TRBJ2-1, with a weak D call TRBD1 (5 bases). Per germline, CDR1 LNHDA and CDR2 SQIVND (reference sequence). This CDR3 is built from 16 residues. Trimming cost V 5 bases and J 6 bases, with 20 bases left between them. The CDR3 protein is CASSPPRQKVGNEQFF. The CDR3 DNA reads TGTGCCAGTAGTCCGCCCCGACAGAAAGTAGGCAATGAGCAGTTCTTC.

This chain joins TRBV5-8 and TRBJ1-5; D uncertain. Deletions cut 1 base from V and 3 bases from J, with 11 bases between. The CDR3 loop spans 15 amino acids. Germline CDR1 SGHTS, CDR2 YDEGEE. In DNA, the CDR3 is TGTGCCAGCAGCTTGATCTCACAGATCAATCAGCCCCAGCATTTT. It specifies CASSLISQINQPQHF.

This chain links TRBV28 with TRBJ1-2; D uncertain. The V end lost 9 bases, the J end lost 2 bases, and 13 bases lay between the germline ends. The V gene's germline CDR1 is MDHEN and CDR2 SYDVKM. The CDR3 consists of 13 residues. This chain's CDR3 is CASTRLLNYGYTF. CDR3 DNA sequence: TGTGCCAGTACCAGGTTGTTAAACTATGGCTACACCTTC.

The CDR3 region has the DNA TGCAGCGCCGAAGGGACAGGGGCCAATGAGCAGTTCTTC. Translated, it gives CSAEGTGANEQFF. The rearrangement uses TRBV29-1 and TRBJ2-1, with 10 bases that match TRBD1. Germline V gene lookup returns CDR1 SQVTM and CDR2 ANQGSEA. The ends lost 7 bases at V and 6 bases at J; junction bases unmatched: 6. This CDR3 contains 13 residues.

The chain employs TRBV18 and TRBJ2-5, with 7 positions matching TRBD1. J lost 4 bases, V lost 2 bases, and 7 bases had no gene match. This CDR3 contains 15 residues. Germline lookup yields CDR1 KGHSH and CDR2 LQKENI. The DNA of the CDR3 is TGTGCCAGCTCACCAGCGACAGGGTCGTCAGAGACCCAGTACTTC. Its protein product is CASSPATGSSETQYF.

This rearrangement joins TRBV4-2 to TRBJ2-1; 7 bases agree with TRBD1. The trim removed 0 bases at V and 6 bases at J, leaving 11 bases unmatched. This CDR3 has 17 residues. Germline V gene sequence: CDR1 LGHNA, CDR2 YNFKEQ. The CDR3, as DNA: TGTGCCAGCAGCCAAGATCTAGGAGACAGGGCCGGCAATGAGCAGTTCTTC. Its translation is CASSQDLGDRAGNEQFF.

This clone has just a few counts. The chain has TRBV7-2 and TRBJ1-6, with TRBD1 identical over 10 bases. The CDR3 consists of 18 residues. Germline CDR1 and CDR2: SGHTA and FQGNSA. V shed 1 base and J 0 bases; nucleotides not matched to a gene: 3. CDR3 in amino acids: CASSLGGQGSSYNSPLHF. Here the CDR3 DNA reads TGTGCCAGCAGCTTAGGGGGACAGGGGAGCTCCTATAATTCACCCCTCCACTTT.

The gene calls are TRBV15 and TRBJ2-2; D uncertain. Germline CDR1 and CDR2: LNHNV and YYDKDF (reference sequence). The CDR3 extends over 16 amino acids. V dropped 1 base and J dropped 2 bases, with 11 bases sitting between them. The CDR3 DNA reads TGTGCCACCAGCAGAGGGGCCTCTTTAAACACCGGGGAGCTGTTTTTT. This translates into CATSRGASLNTGELFF.

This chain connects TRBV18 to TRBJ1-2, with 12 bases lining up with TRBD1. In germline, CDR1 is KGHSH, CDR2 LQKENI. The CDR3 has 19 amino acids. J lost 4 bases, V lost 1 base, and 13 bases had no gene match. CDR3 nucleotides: TGTGCCAGCTCACCACTGAGAGTCGGGACAGGGGGCCATTTCTATGGCTACACCTTC. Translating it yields CASSPLRVGTGGHFYGYTF.